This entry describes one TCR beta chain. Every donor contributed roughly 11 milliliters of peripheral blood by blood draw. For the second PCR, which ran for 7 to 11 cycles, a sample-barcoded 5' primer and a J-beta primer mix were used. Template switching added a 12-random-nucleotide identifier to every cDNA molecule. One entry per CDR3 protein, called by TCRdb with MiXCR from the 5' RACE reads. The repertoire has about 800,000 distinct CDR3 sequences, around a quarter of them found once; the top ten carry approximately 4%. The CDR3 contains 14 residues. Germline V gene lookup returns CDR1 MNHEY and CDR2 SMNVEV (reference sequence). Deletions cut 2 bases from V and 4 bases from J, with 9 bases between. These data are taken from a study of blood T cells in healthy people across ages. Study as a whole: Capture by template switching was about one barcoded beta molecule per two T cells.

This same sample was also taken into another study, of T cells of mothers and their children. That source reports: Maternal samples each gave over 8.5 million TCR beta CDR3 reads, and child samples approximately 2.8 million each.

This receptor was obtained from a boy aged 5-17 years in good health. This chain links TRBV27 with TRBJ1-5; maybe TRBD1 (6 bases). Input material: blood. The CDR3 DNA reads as TGTGCCAGCAGTTTAATAGGGGGGAATCAGCCCCAGCATTTT. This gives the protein CASSLIGGNQPQHF.